This TCR beta chain was sequenced for a study of blood T cell repertoires in COVID-19. Germline CDR1 reads GTSNPN; CDR2 reads SVGIG (reference sequence). The V segment lost 2 bases and the J segment 4 bases; nucleotides outside the gene matches: 5. This CDR3 is 14 amino acids long. In assigning cohorts, the study relied on participant-reported clinical history. TCRdb keeps only in-frame clones here, not all; method: immunoSEQ multiplex PCR. The sample has 110,000 to 150,000 clones, around 73% seen once. The sample holds a few counts of this clone. Sequencing used PBMCs or T cells enriched from blood (not recorded which). The origin of this receptor is a woman in her fifties or sixties who had recovered from COVID-19. This sequence joins TRBV30 and TRBJ1-5, with TRBD1 matching 7 bases. The CDR3 reads CAWSIGTENQPQHF. The CDR3, as DNA: TGTGCCTGGAGTATTGGGACAGAGAATCAGCCCCAGCATTTT.